A single sample gave rise to the 11 T cell receptor beta chains below, sequenced in a study of blood T cells in healthy people across ages. Using a J-beta primer mix together with a sample-barcoded 5' primer, a second PCR was run for about 7 to 12 cycles. TCRdb re-called the 5' RACE reads with MiXCR, one entry per CDR3 protein. The table records some 560,000 distinct CDR3 sequences, around a quarter of them present only once. The same sample was also used in a study of T cells of mothers and their children.

What was sequenced was blood. These receptor sequences come from a boy younger than 10 in good health.

This chain uses TRBV20-1 with TRBJ2-5, with D perhaps matching TRBD2 (7 bases). Looked up from germline, CDR1 is DFQATT and CDR2 is SNEGSKA (reference sequence). The CDR3 extends over 15 amino acids. Deletions cut 4 bases from V and 1 base from J, with 16 bases between. CDR3 loop: CSATREGHPQETQYF. CDR3 DNA: TGCAGTGCTACTAGGGAGGGACACCCCCAAGAGACCCAGTACTTC.

A few counts support this clonotype. This sequence joins TRBV6-2 or TRBV6-3 and TRBJ2-1; TRBD1 matches 10 bases. The CDR3 length is 13 residues. From germline, CDR1 is MNHEY and CDR2 SVGEGT. V gave up 6 bases and J gave up 8 bases; unmatched junction bases: 4. CDR3 loop: CASRAGTGDEQFF. CDR3 in DNA: TGTGCCAGCAGGGCCGGGACAGGGGATGAGCAGTTCTTC.

The table lists this clonotype with a few counts. V gene TRBV12-3 or TRBV12-4 combines with J gene TRBJ2-5; 12 nucleotides agree with TRBD2. Trimming cost V 5 bases and J 2 bases; bases outside gene matches: 6. The CDR3 loop spans 16 amino acids. CDR3 sequence: CASSPRLAGEQETQYF. CDR3 in DNA: TGTGCCAGCAGTCCCCGACTAGCGGGGGAGCAAGAGACCCAGTACTTC.

The rearrangement joins TRBV12-3 or TRBV12-4 to TRBJ1-5; 7 positions agree with TRBD1. V dropped 3 bases and J dropped 0; count of bases not matched to a gene: 2. The CDR3 is made up of 15 amino acids. This CDR3 reads CASSFRGGSNQPQHF. The CDR3 DNA reads TGTGCCAGCAGTTTCAGGGGGGGTAGCAATCAGCCCCAGCATTTT.

This clonotype was seen only a few times. The chain couples TRBV7-2 to TRBJ2-5; D is perhaps TRBD1 (8 bases). The CDR3 totals 16 residues. V dropped 5 bases and J dropped 1 base, with 17 bases sitting between them. Germline lookup yields CDR1 SGHTA and CDR2 FQGNSA. The CDR3 DNA follows: TGTGCCAGCAGCCCCAGACAGGGGAGGGGCCAAGAGACCCAGTACTTC. Its protein product is CASSPRQGRGQETQYF.

V gene TRBV7-2 combines with J gene TRBJ2-3, with D perhaps TRBD1 or TRBD2 (5 bases each). The CDR3 extends over 16 amino acids. Germline V gene sequence: CDR1 SGHTA, CDR2 FQGNSA. With 0 bases removed from V and 1 base from J, the gap between germline ends came to 11 bases. The chain's CDR3 is CASSLAPLGGTDTQYF. The CDR3 DNA sequence: TGTGCCAGCAGCTTAGCGCCACTAGGGGGCACAGATACGCAGTATTTT.

The chain recombines TRBV10-3 with TRBJ2-2; 10 nucleotides agree with TRBD1. Unmatched junction bases numbered 8, after V lost 0 bases and J lost 7 bases. The CDR3 covers 17 residues. Germline CDR1 is ENHRY and CDR2 is SYGVKD. The CDR3 protein is CAISESATGGFGGELFF. The CDR3 region has the DNA TGTGCCATCAGTGAGTCGGCGACAGGGGGCTTCGGCGGGGAGCTGTTTTTT.

Turning to this clonotype: This could be a read error, since a much larger clone is one nucleotide away. The gene calls are TRBV12-3 or TRBV12-4 and TRBJ1-1; possibly TRBD1 for D (6 bases). The CDR3 runs to 15 residues. This CDR3 is CASSVGQLLNAEAFF. The CDR3 nucleotides read TGTGCCAGCAGTGTAGGACAGTTGCTGAACGCTGAAGCTTTCTTT.

The rearrangement links TRBV20-1 to TRBJ2-1, with 8 bases lining up with TRBD2. Trimming cost V 2 bases and J 9 bases; bases outside gene matches: 12. CDR3 length equals 15 residues. The germline CDR1 and CDR2 sequences are DFQATT and SNEGSKA (reference sequence). The DNA for the CDR3 is TGCAGTGCTAGATCCCCGGGGCTAGCGGGTGGTGAGCAGTTCTTC. Encoded protein: CSARSPGLAGGEQFF.

The CDR3 DNA follows: TGTGCCAGCAGTTTTTGGTCTCACCAAGAGACCCAGTACTTC. Translation: CASSFWSHQETQYF. The gene calls are TRBV12-3 or TRBV12-4 and TRBJ2-5; the D is unclear. This CDR3 region has 14 residues. Trimming stripped 3 bases from V and 0 bases from J, with 8 bases between.

The rearrangement uses TRBV5-1 and TRBJ2-5; maybe TRBD1 (5 bases). The DNA end lines up better with TRBJ2-7; the J call may be wrong. Germline V gene sequence: CDR1 SGHRS, CDR2 YFSETQ. The CDR3 contains 16 residues. CDR3 sequence reads: CASSPRQHLSFYEQYF. In DNA, the CDR3 is TGCGCCAGCAGCCCTCGACAGCATCTTAGTTTCTACGAGCAGTACTTC.